Below are 6 T cell receptor beta chains sequenced from a single sample in a study of blood T cells in healthy people across ages. Combining a sample-barcoded 5' primer with a J-beta primer mix, a second PCR ran for 7 to 11 cycles. MiXCR was run by TCRdb on the 5' RACE reads, yielding one entry per CDR3 protein. Among around 940,000 distinct CDR3 sequences listed, 51% were seen once. Sequencing was performed on blood. These receptors were collected from a woman aged 60 to 75 in good health.

The rearrangement uses TRBV28 and TRBJ2-1; 9 bases align to TRBD2. The length of the CDR3 is 14 residues. CDR1 and CDR2 (germline): MDHEN, SYDVKM. With 3 bases clipped from V and 8 bases from J, the junction kept 5 bases outside the gene matches. CDR3 nucleotide sequence: TGTGCCAGCAGTTTTCTAGCGGGGCAGGATGAGCAGTTCTTC. Encoded protein: CASSFLAGQDEQFF.

This clonotype turned up a few times. The chain is built from TRBV27 and TRBJ1-2; no clear D gene. Germline V gene data show CDR1 as MNHEY and CDR2 as SMNVEV (reference sequence). V was shortened by 7 bases and J by 4 bases, with 19 bases between the two germline ends. The length of the CDR3 is 15 residues. The CDR3 loop reads CASKFAIQGVYGYTF. In DNA form, the CDR3 reads TGTGCCAGCAAGTTCGCCATTCAAGGAGTCTATGGCTACACCTTC.

The count of this clonotype is one. At one end, the junction sequence differs from germline, possibly due to a read error. V and J are TRBV5-1 and TRBJ1-6; D is unresolved. CDR1 and CDR2 (germline): SGHRS, YFSETQ. There are 16 residues in the CDR3. CDR3 loop: CASSLEGGISGSPPHF. The DNA for the CDR3 is TGCGCCAGCAGCTTGGAGGGCGGTATATCAGGTTCACCCCCCCACTTT.

The chain couples TRBV7-9 to TRBJ2-1; 12 bases are a match to TRBD2. Germline V gives CDR1 SEHNR, CDR2 FQNEAQ (reference sequence). V lost 7 bases, J lost 0 bases, and 4 bases stayed unmatched. The CDR3 has 16 amino acids. CDR3 in amino acids: CASKETSGSSYNEQFF. DNA for the CDR3: TGTGCCAGCAAGGAGACTAGCGGGAGCTCCTACAATGAGCAGTTCTTC.

The rearrangement uses TRBV5-6 and TRBJ1-2; D possibly corresponds to TRBD1 (6 bases). The CDR3 loop spans 15 amino acids. CDR1 is SGHDT and CDR2 is YYEEEE in the germline V gene. Trimming removed 4 bases from V and 5 bases from J, with 18 bases in between. The CDR3 sequence is CASSLRTADSYGYTF. The DNA of the CDR3 is TGTGCCAGCAGCCTCCGGACAGCAGACTCATATGGCTACACCTTC.

Comments on this clonotype: Compared with germline, one end of the junction differs, possibly owing to a read error. This chain links TRBV20-1 with TRBJ2-1; TRBD2 matches 7 bases. The CDR3 is 16 residues long. Germline CDR1 DFQATT, CDR2 SNEGSKA (reference sequence). In nucleotides, the CDR3 is TGCAGTACTAGGGACTCCTCTAGCGGACTTTACAATGAGCAGTTCTTC. This gives the protein CSTRDSSSGLYNEQFF.